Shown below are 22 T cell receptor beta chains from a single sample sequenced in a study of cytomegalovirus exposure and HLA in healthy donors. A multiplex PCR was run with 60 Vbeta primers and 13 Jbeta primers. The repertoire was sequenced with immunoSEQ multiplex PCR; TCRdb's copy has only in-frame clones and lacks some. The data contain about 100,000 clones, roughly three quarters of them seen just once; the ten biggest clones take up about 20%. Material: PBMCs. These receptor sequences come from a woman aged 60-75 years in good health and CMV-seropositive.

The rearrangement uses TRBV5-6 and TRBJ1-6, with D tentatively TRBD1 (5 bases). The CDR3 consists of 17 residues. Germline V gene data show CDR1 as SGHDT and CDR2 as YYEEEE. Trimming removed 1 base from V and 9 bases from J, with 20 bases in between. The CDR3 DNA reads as TGTGCCAGCAGCTTGTTGTCTGGGGCCGGGGGAGGTTCACCCCTCCACTTT. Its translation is CASSLLSGAGGGSPLHF.

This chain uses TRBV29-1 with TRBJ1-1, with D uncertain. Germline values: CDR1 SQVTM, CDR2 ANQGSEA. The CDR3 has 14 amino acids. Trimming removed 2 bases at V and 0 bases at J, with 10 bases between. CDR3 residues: CSVESRLLNTEAFF. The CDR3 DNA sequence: TGCAGCGTTGAATCTAGGCTCCTGAACACTGAAGCTTTCTTT.

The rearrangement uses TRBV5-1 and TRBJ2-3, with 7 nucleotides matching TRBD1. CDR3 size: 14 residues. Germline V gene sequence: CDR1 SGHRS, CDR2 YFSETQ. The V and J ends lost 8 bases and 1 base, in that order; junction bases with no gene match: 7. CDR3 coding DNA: TGCGCCAGTCACCGGGACAGTCGCACAGATACGCAGTATTTT. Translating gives CASHRDSRTDTQYF.

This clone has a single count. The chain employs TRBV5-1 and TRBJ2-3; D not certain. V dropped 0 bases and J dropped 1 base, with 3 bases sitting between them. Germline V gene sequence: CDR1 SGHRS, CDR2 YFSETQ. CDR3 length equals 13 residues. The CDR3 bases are TGCGCCAGCAGCTTGGTAGGCACAGATACGCAGTATTTT. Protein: CASSLVGTDTQYF.

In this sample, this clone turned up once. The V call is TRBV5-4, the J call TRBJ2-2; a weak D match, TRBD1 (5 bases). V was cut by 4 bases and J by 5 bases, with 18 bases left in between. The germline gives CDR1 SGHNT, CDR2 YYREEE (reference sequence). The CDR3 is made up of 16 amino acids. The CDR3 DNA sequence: TGTGCCAGCAGCGGCACCCCGACAGCCCAGACCGGGGAGCTGTTTTTT. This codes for CASSGTPTAQTGELFF.

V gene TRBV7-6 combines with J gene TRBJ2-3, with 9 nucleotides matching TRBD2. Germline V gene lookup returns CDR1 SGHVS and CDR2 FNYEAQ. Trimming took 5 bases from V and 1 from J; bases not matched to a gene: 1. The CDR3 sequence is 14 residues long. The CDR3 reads CASSRTSGTDTQYF. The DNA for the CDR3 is TGTGCCAGCAGCCGGACTAGCGGCACAGATACGCAGTATTTT.

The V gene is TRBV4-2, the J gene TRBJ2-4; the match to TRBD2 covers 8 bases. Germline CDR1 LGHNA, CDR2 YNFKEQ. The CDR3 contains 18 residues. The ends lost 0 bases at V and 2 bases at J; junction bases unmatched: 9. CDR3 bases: TGTGCCAGCAGCCAAGATTTGGGCGGGAGGACCCCCAAAAACATTCAGTACTTC. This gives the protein CASSQDLGGRTPKNIQYF.

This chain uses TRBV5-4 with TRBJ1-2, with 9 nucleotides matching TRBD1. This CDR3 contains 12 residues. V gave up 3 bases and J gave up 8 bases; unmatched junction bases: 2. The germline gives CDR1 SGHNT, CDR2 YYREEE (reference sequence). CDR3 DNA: TGTGCCAGCAGCTGGGGACAGGGAGGCTACACCTTC. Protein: CASSWGQGGYTF.

Here the CDR3 reads CASSLEANTEAFF. The CDR3 DNA sequence: TGTGCCAGCAGCTTAGAAGCCAACACTGAAGCTTTCTTT. The chain combines TRBV11-3 with TRBJ1-1; D not resolved. CDR1 and CDR2 (germline): SGHNT, YENEEA. This CDR3 region has 13 residues. V was pared by 0 bases and J by 2 bases, with 4 bases between. Complete variable domain (other parts from reference TRBV11-3 and TRBJ1-1): EAGVVQSPRYKIIEKKQPVAFWCNPISGHNTLYWYLQNLGQGPELLIRYENEEAVDDSQLPKDRFSAERLKGVDSTLKIQPAELGDSAVYLCASSLEANTEAFFGQGTRLTVV.

The CDR3 DNA is TGTGCCTGGAGTGTAGCTAGCGGGAGGGCCGGGACCCAGTACTTC. It specifies CAWSVASGRAGTQYF. The chain couples TRBV30 to TRBJ2-5; 12 bases match TRBD2. The CDR3 covers 15 residues. CDR1 and CDR2 (germline): GTSNPN, SVGIG (reference sequence). J gave up 7 bases and V 0 bases, and 6 bases lay outside the gene matches.

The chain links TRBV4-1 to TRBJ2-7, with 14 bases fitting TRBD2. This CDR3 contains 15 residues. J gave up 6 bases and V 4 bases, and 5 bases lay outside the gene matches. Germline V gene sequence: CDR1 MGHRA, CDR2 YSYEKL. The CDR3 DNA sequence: TGCGCCAGCAGCCTTACCGGGACTAGCGGGAGCGAGCAGTACTTC. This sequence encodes CASSLTGTSGSEQYF.

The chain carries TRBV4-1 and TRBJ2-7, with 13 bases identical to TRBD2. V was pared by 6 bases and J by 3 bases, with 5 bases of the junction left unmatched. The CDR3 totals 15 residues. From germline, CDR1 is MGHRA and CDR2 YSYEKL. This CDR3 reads CASRPGLAGVYEQYF. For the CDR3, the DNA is TGCGCCAGCAGACCAGGACTAGCGGGAGTCTACGAGCAGTACTTC.

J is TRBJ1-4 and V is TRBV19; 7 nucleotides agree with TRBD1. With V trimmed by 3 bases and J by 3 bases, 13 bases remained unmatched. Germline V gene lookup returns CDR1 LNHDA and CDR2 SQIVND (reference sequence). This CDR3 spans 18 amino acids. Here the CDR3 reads CASSMGLTGMGANEKLFF. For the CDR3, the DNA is TGTGCCAGTAGTATGGGCCTGACAGGGATGGGGGCTAATGAAAAACTGTTTTTT.

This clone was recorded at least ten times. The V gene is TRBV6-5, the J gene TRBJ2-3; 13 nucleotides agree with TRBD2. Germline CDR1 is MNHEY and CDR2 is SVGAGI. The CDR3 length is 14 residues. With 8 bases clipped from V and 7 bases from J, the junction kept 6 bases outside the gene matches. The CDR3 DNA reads TGTGCCAGCGGACTAGCGGGAGCTGGGAATACGCAGTATTTT. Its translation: CASGLAGAGNTQYF.

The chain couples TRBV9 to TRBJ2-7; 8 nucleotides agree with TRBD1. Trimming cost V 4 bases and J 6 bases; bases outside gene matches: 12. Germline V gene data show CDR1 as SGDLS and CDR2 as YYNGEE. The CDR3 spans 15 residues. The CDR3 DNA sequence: TGTGCCAGCAGCATTAGCGGACAGGGAAGGTCCGAGCAGTACTTC. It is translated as CASSISGQGRSEQYF. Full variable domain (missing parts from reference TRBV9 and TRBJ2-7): DSGVTQTPKHLITATGQRVTLRCSPRSGDLSVYWYQQSLDQGLQFLIQYYNGEERAKGNILERFSAQQFPDLHSELNLSSLELGDSALYFCASSISGQGRSEQYFGPGTRLTVT.

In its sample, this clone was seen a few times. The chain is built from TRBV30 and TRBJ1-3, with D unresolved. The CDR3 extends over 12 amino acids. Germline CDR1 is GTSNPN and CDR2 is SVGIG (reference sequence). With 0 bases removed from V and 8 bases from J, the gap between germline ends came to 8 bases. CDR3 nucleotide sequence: TGTGCCTGGAGTGTATCTAGAGACACCATATATTTT. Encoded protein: CAWSVSRDTIYF.

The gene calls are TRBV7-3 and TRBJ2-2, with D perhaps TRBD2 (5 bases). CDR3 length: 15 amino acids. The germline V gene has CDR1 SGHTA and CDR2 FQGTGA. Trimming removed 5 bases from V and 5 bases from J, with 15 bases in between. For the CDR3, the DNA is TGTGCCAGCAGCGAGATATCGGGGTCTACCGGGGAGCTGTTTTTT. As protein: CASSEISGSTGELFF.

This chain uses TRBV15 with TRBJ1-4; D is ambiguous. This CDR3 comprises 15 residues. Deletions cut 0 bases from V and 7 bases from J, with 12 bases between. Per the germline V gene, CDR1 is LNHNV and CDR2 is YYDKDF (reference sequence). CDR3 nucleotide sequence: TGTGCCACCAGCAGAGATGGCCTGGGCTCTGAAAAACTGTTTTTT. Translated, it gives CATSRDGLGSEKLFF.

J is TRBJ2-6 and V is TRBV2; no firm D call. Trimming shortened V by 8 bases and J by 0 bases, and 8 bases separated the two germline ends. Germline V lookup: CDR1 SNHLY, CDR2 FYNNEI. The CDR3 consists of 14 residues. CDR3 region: CASARNSGANVLTF. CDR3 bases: TGTGCCAGCGCCAGAAACTCTGGGGCCAACGTCCTGACTTTC.

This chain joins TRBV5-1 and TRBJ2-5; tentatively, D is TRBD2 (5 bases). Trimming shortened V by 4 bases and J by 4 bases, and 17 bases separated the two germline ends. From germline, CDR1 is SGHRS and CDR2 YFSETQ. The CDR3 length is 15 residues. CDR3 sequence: CASSPTRVVGETQYF. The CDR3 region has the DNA TGCGCCAGCAGCCCCACGCGGGTGGTTGGAGAGACCCAGTACTTC. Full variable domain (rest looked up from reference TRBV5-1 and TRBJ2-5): KAGVTQTPRYLIKTRGQQVTLSCSPISGHRSVSWYQQTPGQGLQFLFEYFSETQRNKGNFPGRFSGRQFSNSRSEMNVSTLELGDSALYLCASSPTRVVGETQYFGPGTRLLVL.

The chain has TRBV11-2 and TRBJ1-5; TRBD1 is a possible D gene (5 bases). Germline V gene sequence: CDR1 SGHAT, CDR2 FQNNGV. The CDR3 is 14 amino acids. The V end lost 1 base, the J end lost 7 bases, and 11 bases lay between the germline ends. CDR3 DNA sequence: TGTGCCAGCAGCTTAGTAATTGGACACCAGCCCCAGCATTTT. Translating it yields CASSLVIGHQPQHF.

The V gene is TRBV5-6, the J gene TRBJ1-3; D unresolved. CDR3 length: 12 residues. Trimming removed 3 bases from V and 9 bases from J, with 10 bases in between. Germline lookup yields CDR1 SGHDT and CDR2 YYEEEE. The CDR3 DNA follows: TGTGCCAGCAGCTCCTTGGGGAGCACCATATATTTT. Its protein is CASSSLGSTIYF.